This TCR beta chain was recovered during a study of blood T cell repertoires in COVID-19 (TCRdb year 2020). For the wider study: The collaborator samples originated in the United States, Italy and Spain and spanned the acute and convalescent phases of COVID-19. The material from the prospective study consisted of cDNA or gDNA derived from T cells, B-cell-depleted T cells, or PBMCs. Subjects who had been exposed to COVID-19, were actively infected with it, or had recovered from it provided the deeply sampled blood TCRbeta repertoires that made up the dataset. A freely available public database, intended as a resource for researchers studying the immune response to SARS-CoV-2, is where the repertoires were released. Samples came from the ongoing ImmuneRACE study (first 160 participants) plus 1,254 subjects from 6 global collaborators. A de-identified subject ID, COVID-19 status, age in years and sex were almost always included in the sample metadata. Where HLA class I and class II types were available, the types were taken from metadata supplied by the sample provider, not from assay-based typing.

Comment on this clone: Its antigen is not yet known. At one of its ends the junction is not consistent with the germline gene, which may arise from a read error.

On the study overall, not on this receptor specifically: The amount of clinical and demographic metadata varied by source and participant and was provided uncurated.

TCRbeta CDR3 regions were amplified from genomic DNA using the immunoSEQ Assay, a bias-controlled multiplex PCR. Per the source publication's procedure: Nucleated cell counts per sample were estimated from amplification of reference gene primers within the assay. To quantify the absolute abundance of each unique TCRbeta CDR3 rearrangement, sequence reads were collapsed and filtered. Productive Simpson clonality was computed per sample as the square root of Simpson's diversity index over productive rearrangements. Not all clones reach the TCRdb copy of this immuneACCESS table, which keeps in-frame sequences only. Checked studies attribute under half of the gap to unresolved V genes and leave the rest unexplained. V and J calls and clone size are given by that table; D and trimming were obtained from the DNA. For this sample there are some 490,000 clones; around 85% appear just once. The ten largest make up around 7.9% of the sample.

CDR1 and CDR2 (SNHLY, FYNNEI) derive from the germline V gene. Counted from cysteine to phenylalanine, this CDR3 has 10 amino acids. This entry keeps only the CDR3 DNA: 30 bases, framed from base 1. Participants in the prospective study were aged roughly 18 to 89 years, lived in 24 United States geographic areas, and enrolled through a virtual design. In the prospective study, participants were assigned to cohorts based on the clinical history participants reported in a screening survey and a study questionnaire. Recovered participants in ImmuneRACE Cohort 3 were defined as having two consecutive negative NP/OP PCR tests, clearance from a healthcare professional, or resolution of symptoms. Each participant in the prospective study had whole blood, serum and a nasopharyngeal or oropharyngeal swab collected by mobile phlebotomists. Prospective study participants could optionally give additional blood draws and questionnaires over an approximately two-month period. Before DNA extraction, blood samples from the prospective study were shipped at room temperature or frozen.

This clonotype originated in a woman aged 55-70 years who had recovered from COVID-19. The specimen sequenced was PBMCs or T cells enriched from blood (not recorded which). The sequence links TRBV2 to TRBJ1-2; the D gene remains uncertain. The DNA is as follows: TGTGCCAGCAGTGGATCCCGGGTCGCCTTC. This codes for CASSGSRVAF.